A single sample gave rise to the 20 T cell receptor beta chains below, sequenced in a study of blood T cells in healthy people across ages. Combining a sample-barcoded 5' primer with a J-beta primer mix, a second PCR ran for roughly 7 to 12 cycles. TCRdb called the 5' RACE reads again in MiXCR, with one record for every CDR3 protein. The repertoire consists of roughly 500,000 distinct CDR3 sequences, with nearly 25% occurring once and the leading ten covering just over 8.5%. These data were also reused for a study on T cells of mothers and their children.

Material for sequencing was blood. These receptors all stem from a boy aged 10-17 years in good health.

The chain links TRBV5-6 to TRBJ2-7; the D gene is possibly TRBD1 (5 bases). The germline CDR1 and CDR2 sequences are SGHDT and YYEEEE. The CDR3 sequence is 15 residues long. V was cut by 3 bases and J by 0 bases, with 13 bases left in between. In nucleotides, the CDR3 is TGTGCCAGCAGCTGGGGCCTACTTAGCTCCTACGAGCAGTACTTC. Amino acids: CASSWGLLSSYEQYF.

This sequence joins TRBV30 and TRBJ1-1; 8 bases are a match to TRBD1. This CDR3 contains 16 residues. Per the germline V gene, CDR1 is GTSNPN and CDR2 is SVGIG (reference sequence). The junction had 10 bases not matched to a gene; V was cut back by 4 bases and J by 0 bases. The CDR3 reads CAWIERTGSMNTEAFF. The CDR3 bases are TGTGCCTGGATAGAACGGACAGGGTCCATGAACACTGAAGCTTTCTTT.

This clonotype came up many times. The V call is TRBV4-3, the J call TRBJ2-2, with D perhaps matching TRBD1 (6 bases). Trimming cost V 0 bases and J 5 bases, with 13 bases left between them. This CDR3 spans 16 amino acids. Germline-derived CDR1 and CDR2 are LGHNA and YSLEER. CDR3 residues: CASSQDWGHGTGELFF. Here the CDR3 DNA reads TGCGCCAGCAGCCAAGATTGGGGACATGGTACCGGGGAGCTGTTTTTT.

The sample holds many counts of this clonotype. The V and J genes are TRBV9 and TRBJ2-5, with 9 bases matching TRBD1. The germline CDR1 and CDR2 sequences are SGDLS and YYNGEE. Trimming removed 4 bases from V and 2 bases from J; junction bases left unmatched: 9. The length of the CDR3 is 16 residues. CDR3 loop: CASSPYPGQGQETQYF. The CDR3 DNA is TGTGCCAGCAGCCCATACCCGGGACAGGGACAAGAGACCCAGTACTTC. Using reference TRBV9 and TRBJ2-5 for the parts outside the CDR3, the full variable domain is DSGVTQTPKHLITATGQRVTLRCSPRSGDLSVYWYQQSLDQGLQFLIQYYNGEERAKGNILERFSAQQFPDLHSELNLSSLELGDSALYFCASSPYPGQGQETQYFGPGTRLLVL.

This clonotype was observed a few times. This chain's CDR3 is CASSFDTVDEQFF. CDR3 sequence (DNA): TGTGCCAGCAGTTTCGACACCGTCGATGAGCAGTTCTTC. The chain uses TRBV28 and TRBJ2-1; D gene unclear. The CDR3 length is 13 residues. Looked up from germline, CDR1 is MDHEN and CDR2 is SYDVKM. The V end was cut by 3 bases, the J end by 8 bases, with 11 bases between.

The rearrangement joins TRBV7-8 to TRBJ1-1; D possibly corresponds to TRBD1 (6 bases). In germline, CDR1 is SGHVS, CDR2 FQNEAQ. The V end was cut by 7 bases, the J end by 1 base, with 19 bases between. The CDR3 loop spans 16 amino acids. CDR3 in amino acids: CASTIEGGRGNTEAFF. The DNA for the CDR3 is TGTGCCAGCACCATAGAGGGGGGGAGAGGGAACACTGAAGCTTTCTTT. The full variable domain, its missing parts supplied by reference TRBV7-8 and TRBJ1-1, is GAGVSQSPRYKVAKRGQDVALRCDPISGHVSLFWYQQALGQGPEFLTYFQNEAQLDKSGLPSDRFFAERPEGSVSTLKIQRTQQEDSAVYLCASTIEGGRGNTEAFFGQGTRLTVV.

This clonotype was seen many times. The CDR3 DNA reads TGCAGTGCTAGCTATGGGACAGGGGAATTCGGGGAGCTGTTTTTT. Its translation: CSASYGTGEFGELFF. The chain employs TRBV20-1 and TRBJ2-2, with TRBD1 matching 10 bases. This CDR3 region has 15 residues. The V and J ends lost 3 bases and 7 bases, in that order; junction bases with no gene match: 8. The germline CDR1 and CDR2 sequences are DFQATT and SNEGSKA (reference sequence).

CDR3 DNA sequence: TGTGCCAGCAGTACTCGGACAGGGGGATCGCGGACTGAAGCTTTCTTT. This codes for CASSTRTGGSRTEAFF. The rearrangement joins TRBV6-5 to TRBJ1-1, with TRBD1 matching over 10 bases. This CDR3 has 16 residues. The junction had 11 bases not matched to a gene; V was cut back by 5 bases and J by 5 bases. Looked up from germline, CDR1 is MNHEY and CDR2 is SVGAGI.

This clonotype was picked up a small number of times. J is TRBJ2-1 and V is TRBV11-2; no clear D gene. Deletions cut 5 bases from V and 10 bases from J, with 9 bases between. Per germline, CDR1 SGHAT and CDR2 FQNNGV. This CDR3 comprises 11 residues. CDR3 DNA sequence: TGTGCCAGCAGCCCCCGCAGAGAGCAGTTCTTC. Its translation: CASSPRREQFF. Combining the CDR3 with reference TRBV11-2 and TRBJ2-1 gives the whole variable domain EAGVAQSPRYKIIEKRQSVAFWCNPISGHATLYWYQQILGQGPKLLIQFQNNGVVDDSQLPKDRFSAERLKGVDSTLKIQPAKLEDSAVYLCASSPRREQFFGPGTRLTVL.

There are a few counts of this clonotype. V usage is TRBV29-1 and J usage is TRBJ2-7; 7 bases are a match to TRBD1. The CDR3 covers 13 residues. The junction had 8 bases not matched to a gene; V was cut back by 6 bases and J by 3 bases. Germline V gene data show CDR1 as SQVTM and CDR2 as ANQGSEA. The CDR3 loop is CSVDETGDYEQYF. The CDR3 nucleotides are TGCAGCGTGGACGAAACAGGGGACTACGAGCAGTACTTC.

V gene TRBV18 combines with J gene TRBJ2-6; no clear D gene. This CDR3 contains 16 residues. Per germline, CDR1 KGHSH and CDR2 LQKENI. V lost 3 bases to trimming and J lost 0 bases, with 9 bases between them. CDR3 sequence (DNA): TGTGCCAGCTCACCGTCCGAGAACTCTGGGGCCAACGTCCTGACTTTC. Its translation is CASSPSENSGANVLTF.

The V call is TRBV12-3 or TRBV12-4, the J call TRBJ2-5; TRBD1 matches 9 bases. The CDR3 loop spans 14 amino acids. V gave up 6 bases and J gave up 1 base; unmatched junction bases: 3. CDR3 bases: TGTGCCAGCAGCCAACAGGGGGCCCAAGAGACCCAGTACTTC. Protein product: CASSQQGAQETQYF.

This chain connects TRBV20-1 to TRBJ2-5; D remains unclear. Per the germline V gene, CDR1 is DFQATT and CDR2 is SNEGSKA (reference sequence). With 2 bases removed from V and 7 bases from J, the gap between germline ends came to 14 bases. There are 13 residues in the CDR3. The CDR3: CSARIVGRGTQYF. DNA for the CDR3: TGCAGTGCTAGAATCGTCGGACGCGGGACCCAGTACTTC.

The DNA of the CDR3 is TGCAGTGCTAACAGACCCGAGGGCTCCGAGCAGTACTTC. Translating gives CSANRPEGSEQYF. V and J are TRBV20-1 and TRBJ2-7; tentatively, D is TRBD2 (5 bases). This CDR3 has 13 amino acids. Germline values: CDR1 DFQATT, CDR2 SNEGSKA (reference sequence). V lost 4 bases to trimming and J lost 6 bases, with 16 bases between them.

The sample holds a few counts of this clonotype. The CDR3 sequence: CASSLGVRGLSYNEQFF. The DNA of the CDR3 is TGTGCCAGCAGCTTAGGAGTAAGGGGACTCTCCTACAATGAGCAGTTCTTC. V gene TRBV7-9 combines with J gene TRBJ2-1, with TRBD2 as a possible D gene (6 bases). Between the trimmed V and J ends, which lost 1 base and 0 bases, there was a span of 13 bases. This CDR3 is built from 17 residues. CDR1 SEHNR and CDR2 FQNEAQ come from the germline V gene (reference sequence).

V and J are TRBV12-3 or TRBV12-4 and TRBJ2-3, with D possibly being TRBD1 or TRBD2 (7 bases each). V was shortened by 8 bases and J by 2 bases, with 14 bases between the two germline ends. This CDR3 has 14 amino acids. The CDR3 DNA reads TGTGCCAGCGGGAGGGACAGATACACAGATACGCAGTATTTT. Residues: CASGRDRYTDTQYF.

This clonotype was detected only a few times. The genes are TRBV5-1 and TRBJ2-5; 8 nucleotides line up with TRBD1. This CDR3 has 17 residues. Germline V gene sequence: CDR1 SGHRS, CDR2 YFSETQ. With 1 base clipped from V and 8 bases from J, the junction kept 16 bases outside the gene matches. CDR3 in DNA: TGCGCCAGCAGCTTGAGGGGGACAGGAATAATCATGCGTACCCAGTACTTC. Its protein is CASSLRGTGIIMRTQYF.

The chain joins TRBV7-9 to TRBJ2-5; D possibly corresponds to TRBD2 (6 bases). The end of the DNA is better explained by TRBJ2-1, so the J call may be wrong. This CDR3 is built from 14 residues. Per germline, CDR1 SEHNR and CDR2 FQNEAQ (reference sequence). The CDR3 spells CASTTWAGINEQFF. The CDR3 DNA follows: TGTGCCAGCACTACTTGGGCGGGGATTAATGAGCAGTTCTTC.

This chain links TRBV28 with TRBJ1-2; D is perhaps TRBD1 (5 bases). The V end lost 8 bases, the J end lost 9 bases, and 22 bases lay between the germline ends. Germline V gene sequence: CDR1 MDHEN, CDR2 SYDVKM. This CDR3 comprises 14 residues. CDR3 sequence: CASCWTNRARSYTF. The CDR3 bases are TGTGCCAGCTGTTGGACAAATCGAGCCCGGAGCTACACCTTC.

The chain is built from TRBV7-3 and TRBJ2-7; a possible D gene is TRBD1 (5 bases). CDR3 length: 17 residues. Germline CDR1 is SGHTA and CDR2 is FQGTGA. V was shortened by 4 bases and J by 2 bases, with 21 bases between the two germline ends. Written as DNA, the CDR3 is TGTGCCAGCAGCTCCCCATCTCCGGTTAAGGGGCCCTACGAGCAGTACTTC. Translating it yields CASSSPSPVKGPYEQYF.